The sequence of this T cell receptor (beta chain) was determined in a study of blood T cell repertoires in COVID-19. The data were produced by immunoSEQ multiplex PCR, yet TCRdb's version contains in-frame clones alone and is incomplete. This sample yields about 130,000 clones, of which approximately 80% are seen a single time; more than 9% belongs to the top ten. The length of the CDR3 is 15 residues. Losses at the gene ends were 4 bases for V and 1 base for J; bases not matched to a gene: 3. The V gene's germline CDR1 is SGDLS and CDR2 YYNGEE. Sequencing was done on a sample of peripheral blood. The origin of this receptor is a woman aged 55-69 years with acute or convalescent COVID-19. The chain is built from TRBV9 and TRBJ2-3; the match to TRBD1 covers 10 bases. The CDR3 here is CASSPGTGGTDTQYF. The CDR3, as DNA: TGTGCCAGCAGCCCCGGGACAGGGGGCACAGATACGCAGTATTTT.